This T cell receptor (beta chain) is drawn from a study of liver allograft versus peripheral blood T cells. In the study overall: The authors compared T cell receptor repertoires in transplanted livers with those in the peripheral blood of recipients.

This clonotype is termed medium-sized. Its target is unknown. Because the CDR3's place on the DNA is in doubt, the DNA is left out and the CDR3 is given as listed by TCRdb. TCRdb used MiXCR to reprocess the reads, holding one entry per CDR3 protein. This sample has about 13,000 distinct CDR3 sequences, with approximately 17% found just once. Regarding the study as a whole: Reports indicated that T cell receptor repertoires inside liver allografts differed from those in peripheral blood.

Ends included, the CDR3 has 15 residues. CDR1 is SQVTM and CDR2 is ANQGSEA in the germline V gene. The receptor was isolated from a human patient who had a liver transplant. The graft donor may have given rise to some T cells. The rearrangement uses TRBV29-1 and TRBJ2-5; the table calls TRBD2, which could not be checked here. CDR3 region: CSAGGFGPGMKTQYF.